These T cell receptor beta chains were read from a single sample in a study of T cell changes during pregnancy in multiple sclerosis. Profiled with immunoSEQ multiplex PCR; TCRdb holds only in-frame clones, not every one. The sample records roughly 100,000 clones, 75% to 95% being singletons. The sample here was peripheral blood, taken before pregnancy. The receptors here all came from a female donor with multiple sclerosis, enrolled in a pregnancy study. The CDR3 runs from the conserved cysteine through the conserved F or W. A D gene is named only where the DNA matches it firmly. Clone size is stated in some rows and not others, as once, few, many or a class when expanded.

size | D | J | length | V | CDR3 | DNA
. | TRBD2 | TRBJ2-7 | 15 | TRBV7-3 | CASSLDGRASYEQYF | TGTGCCAGCAGCTTGGACGGGAGGGCCTCGTACGAGCAGTACTTC
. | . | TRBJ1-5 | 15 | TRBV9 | CASSVDAGRYQPQHF | TGTGCCAGCAGCGTAGATGCCGGGAGGTATCAGCCCCAGCATTTT
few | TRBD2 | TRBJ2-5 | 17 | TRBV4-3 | CASSQDFRRGGQETQYF | TGCGCCAGCAGCCAAGACTTCAGGCGGGGGGGCCAAGAGACCCAGTACTTC
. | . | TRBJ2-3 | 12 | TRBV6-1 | CASSGDWRTQYF | TGTGCCAGCAGTGGGGACTGGAGAACGCAGTATTTT
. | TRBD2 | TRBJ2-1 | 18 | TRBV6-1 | CASSEPLTAAGIDNEQFF | TGTGCCAGCAGTGAACCGCTGACGGCAGCGGGGATAGACAATGAGCAGTTCTTC
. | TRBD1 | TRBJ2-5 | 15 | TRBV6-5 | CASSRQGFSGETQYF | TGTGCCAGCAGTCGACAGGGGTTTTCTGGAGAGACCCAGTACTTC
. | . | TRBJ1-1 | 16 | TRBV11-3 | CASSTPPGGLNTEAFF | TGTGCCAGCAGCACTCCCCCGGGGGGGCTGAACACTGAAGCTTTCTTT
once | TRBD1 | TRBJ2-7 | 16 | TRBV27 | CASRQGGSISSYEQYF | TGTGCCAGTAGACAGGGTGGTAGCATCAGCTCCTACGAGCAGTACTTC
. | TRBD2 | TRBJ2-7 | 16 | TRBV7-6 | CASSSGLAGGLYEQYF | TGTGCCAGCAGCTCGGGACTAGCGGGAGGATTGTACGAGCAGTACTTC
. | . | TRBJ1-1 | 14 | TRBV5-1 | CASSSQGSTTEAFF | TGCGCCAGCAGCTCCCAGGGTAGTACGACTGAAGCTTTCTTT
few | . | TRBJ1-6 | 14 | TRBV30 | CAWRGSSYNSPLHF | TGTGCCTGGAGGGGGAGCTCCTATAATTCACCCCTCCACTTT
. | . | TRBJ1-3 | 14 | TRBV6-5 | CASRAGSSGNTIYF | TGTGCCAGCAGAGCAGGGTCTTCTGGAAACACCATATATTTT
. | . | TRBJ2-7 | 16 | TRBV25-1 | CASSERETASSYEQYF | TGTGCCAGCAGTGAAAGGGAGACCGCGAGCTCCTACGAGCAGTACTTC
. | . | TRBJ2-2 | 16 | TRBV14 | CASSQHGRGYTGELFF | TGTGCCAGCAGCCAGCATGGCAGGGGATACACCGGGGAGCTGTTTTTT
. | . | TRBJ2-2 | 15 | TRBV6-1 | CASDVGQGNTGELFF | TGTGCCAGCGACGTTGGGCAGGGAAACACCGGGGAGCTGTTTTTT
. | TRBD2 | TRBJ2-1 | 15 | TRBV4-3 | CASSHAGTTVREQFF | TGCGCCAGCAGCCATGCCGGGACTACCGTACGTGAGCAGTTCTTC
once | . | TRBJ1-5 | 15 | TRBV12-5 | CASGLGDSLNQPQHF | TGTGCTAGTGGTTTGGGCGACAGCCTCAATCAGCCCCAGCATTTT
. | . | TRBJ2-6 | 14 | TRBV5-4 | CASRRGSGANVLTF | TGTGCCAGCAGGAGAGGCTCTGGGGCCAACGTCCTGACTTTC
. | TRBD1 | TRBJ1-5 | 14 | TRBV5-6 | CASSLAGGGQPQHF | TGTGCCAGCAGCTTGGCAGGGGGCGGTCAGCCCCAGCATTTT
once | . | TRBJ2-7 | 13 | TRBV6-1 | CASSRTDSYEQYF | TGTGCCAGCAGCAGGACAGACTCCTACGAGCAGTACTTC
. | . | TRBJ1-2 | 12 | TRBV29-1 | CSVAGWDYGYTF | TGCAGCGTTGCAGGATGGGACTATGGCTACACCTTC
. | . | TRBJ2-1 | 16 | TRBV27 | CASSSRLSGAYNEQFF | TGTGCCAGCAGCTCCCGTTTGAGCGGAGCTTACAATGAGCAGTTCTTC
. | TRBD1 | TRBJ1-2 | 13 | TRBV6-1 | CASTETGDYGYTF | TGTGCCAGCACCGAAACAGGGGACTATGGCTACACCTTC
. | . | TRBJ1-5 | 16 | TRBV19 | CASRKETGTPNQPQHF | TGTGCCAGTCGGAAAGAAACTGGGACACCTAATCAGCCCCAGCATTTT
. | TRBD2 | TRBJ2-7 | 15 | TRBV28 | CASTTIAGSLYEQYF | TGTGCCAGCACTACTATAGCGGGATCCCTCTACGAGCAGTACTTC
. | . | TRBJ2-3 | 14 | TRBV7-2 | CASSFRTATDTQYF | TGTGCCAGCAGCTTCCGGACAGCCACAGATACGCAGTATTTT
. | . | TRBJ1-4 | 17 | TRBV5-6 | CASSFRRRVLSGEKLFF | TGTGCCAGCAGCTTTCGGCGCAGGGTCTTGAGTGGGGAAAAACTGTTTTTT
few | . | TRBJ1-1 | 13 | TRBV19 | CASSYREGTEAFF | TGTGCCAGTAGTTACAGGGAGGGCACTGAAGCTTTCTTT
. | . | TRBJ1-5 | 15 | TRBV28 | CASSSSRKYNQPQHF | TGTGCCAGCAGTTCCTCGAGAAAATATAATCAGCCCCAGCATTTT
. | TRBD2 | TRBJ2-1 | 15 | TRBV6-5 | CASAASGISYNEQFF | TGTGCCAGCGCGGCTAGCGGGATATCCTACAATGAGCAGTTCTTC
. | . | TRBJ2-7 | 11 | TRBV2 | CASSDRPEQYF | TGTGCCAGCAGTGACAGGCCCGAGCAGTACTTC
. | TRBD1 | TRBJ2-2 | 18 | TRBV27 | CASSLSTSHRGNTGELFF | TGTGCCAGCAGTTTATCAACAAGTCACAGGGGTAACACCGGGGAGCTGTTTTTT
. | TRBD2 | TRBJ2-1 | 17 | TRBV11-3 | CASSLDLGLAGMNEQFF | TGTGCCAGCAGCTTAGACCTGGGACTAGCGGGAATGAATGAGCAGTTCTTC
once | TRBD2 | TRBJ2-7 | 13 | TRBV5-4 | CASSSPGGREQYF | TGTGCCAGCAGCTCCCCGGGAGGCAGGGAGCAGTACTTC
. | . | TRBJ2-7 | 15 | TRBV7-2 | CASSPGGTQTYEQYF | TGTGCCAGCAGCCCGGGGGGCACACAGACCTACGAGCAGTACTTC